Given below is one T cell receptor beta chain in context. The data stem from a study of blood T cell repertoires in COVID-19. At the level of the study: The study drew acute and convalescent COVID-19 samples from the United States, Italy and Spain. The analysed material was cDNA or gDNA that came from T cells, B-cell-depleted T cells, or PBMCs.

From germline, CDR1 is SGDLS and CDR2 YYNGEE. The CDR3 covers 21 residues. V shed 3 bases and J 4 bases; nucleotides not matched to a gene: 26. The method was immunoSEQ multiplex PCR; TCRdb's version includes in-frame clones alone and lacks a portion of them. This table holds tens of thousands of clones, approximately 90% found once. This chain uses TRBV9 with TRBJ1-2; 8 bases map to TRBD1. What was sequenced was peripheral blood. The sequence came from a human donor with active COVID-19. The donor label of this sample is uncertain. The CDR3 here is CASSGLQYRDRSSNDLYGYTF. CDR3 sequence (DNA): TGTGCCAGCAGCGGATTACAATACAGGGACAGGTCCTCAAATGATCTCTATGGCTACACCTTC.